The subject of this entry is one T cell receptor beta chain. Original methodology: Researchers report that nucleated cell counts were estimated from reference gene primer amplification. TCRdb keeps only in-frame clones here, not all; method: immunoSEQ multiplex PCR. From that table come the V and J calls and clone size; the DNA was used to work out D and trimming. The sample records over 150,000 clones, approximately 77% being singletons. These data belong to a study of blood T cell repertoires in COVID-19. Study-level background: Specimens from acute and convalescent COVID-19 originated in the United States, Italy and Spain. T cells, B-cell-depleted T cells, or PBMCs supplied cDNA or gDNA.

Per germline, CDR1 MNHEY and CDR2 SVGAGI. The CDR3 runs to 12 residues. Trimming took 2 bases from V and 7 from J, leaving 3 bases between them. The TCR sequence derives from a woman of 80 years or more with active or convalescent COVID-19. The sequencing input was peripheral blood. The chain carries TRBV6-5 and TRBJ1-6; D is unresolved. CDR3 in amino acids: CASSYQNSPLHF. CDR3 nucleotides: TGTGCCAGCAGTTACCAGAATTCACCCCTCCACTTT.